Listed below are T cell receptor beta chains from one sample, sequenced in a study of T cells after yellow fever vaccination. TCRdb reprocessed the 5' RACE reads via MiXCR and lists one record per CDR3 protein. The profile shows approximately 260,000 distinct CDR3 sequences, over 4.5% of them singletons. The sequences come from CD4+ T cells sorted from PBMCs, collected on the day of the yellow fever booster vaccination. The receptors here all came from a man between 18 and 29 years old who received the YFV17D yellow fever vaccine. CDR3s include the opening cysteine and the closing phenylalanine or tryptophan. Size is stated for part of the rows, as once, few or many counts, or as a class when the clone is expanded.

clone_size v_call cdr3_aa
many TRBV27 CASSPTIGVLRYF
many TRBV4-1 CASSQDLGVAGGLPTNTGELFF
few TRBV19 CASKTGGGGYGYTF
- TRBV7-2 CASSPGLEGNEQFF
- TRBV20-1 CSATPTGRWTEAFF
- TRBV7-2 CASSVDRGRNQPQHF
few TRBV4-1 CASSQAPEAGPYEQYF
many TRBV5-5 CASSPSGQNTEAFF
- TRBV6-6 CASSSPWRQGSAGELFF
many TRBV4-3 CASSLDRTYGYTF
- TRBV12-3/TRBV12-4 CASSVPGNQPQHF
many TRBV7-9 CAILSRSGTGAMKGANVLTF
many TRBV18 CASSEAAQGTEAFF